This entry is about one T cell receptor (beta chain). Its antigen is not known. This sample stems from a study of cytomegalovirus exposure and HLA in healthy donors. General study points: Reportedly, diagnosis of cytomegalovirus status by the classifier showed high specificity and sensitivity. In vitro testing confirmed a few CMV-associated chains as specific for CMV antigens.

The table came from immunoSEQ multiplex PCR; TCRdb's copy has only in-frame clones and leaves some out. The data show 110,000 or so clones, with roughly 88% seen just once and around 1.9% held by the top ten. Germline CDR1 is MGHDK and CDR2 is SYGVNS. The length of the CDR3 is 13 residues. V gave up 6 bases and J gave up 5 bases, with 13 bases separating them. The chain uses TRBV25-1 and TRBJ1-2; possible D gene TRBD1, 6 bases. The clonotype comes from a man aged 18 to 30 in good health and CMV-seronegative. Specimen: PBMCs. CDR3 sequence: CASRDSGDYGYTF. CDR3 in DNA: TGTGCCAGCAGGGACTCAGGGGATTATGGCTACACCTTC.